This T cell receptor (beta chain) emerged from a study of CD8 T cells in Susac syndrome. The CDR3 runs to 16 residues. V lost 4 bases and J 3 bases, leaving 17 bases between the germline ends. The germline V gene has CDR1 KGHSH and CDR2 LQKENI. An amount of RNA that ranged from roughly 0.5 to 1 ug was reverse transcribed with random hexamers. TCRdb redid the calling of the immunoSEQ multiplex PCR reads with MiXCR, one entry per CDR3 protein. The sample shows about 150,000 distinct CDR3 sequences, 90% to 95% of them seen only once. The chain has TRBV18 and TRBJ2-3; D assignment may be TRBD1 or TRBD2 (5 bases each). The sequence came from a human donor with multiple sclerosis. The sequenced sample was CD4+ T cells from PBMCs. The CDR3 bases are TGTGCCAGCTCACGGATATTACAGGAGGCGACAGATACGCAGTATTTT. This sequence encodes CASSRILQEATDTQYF.